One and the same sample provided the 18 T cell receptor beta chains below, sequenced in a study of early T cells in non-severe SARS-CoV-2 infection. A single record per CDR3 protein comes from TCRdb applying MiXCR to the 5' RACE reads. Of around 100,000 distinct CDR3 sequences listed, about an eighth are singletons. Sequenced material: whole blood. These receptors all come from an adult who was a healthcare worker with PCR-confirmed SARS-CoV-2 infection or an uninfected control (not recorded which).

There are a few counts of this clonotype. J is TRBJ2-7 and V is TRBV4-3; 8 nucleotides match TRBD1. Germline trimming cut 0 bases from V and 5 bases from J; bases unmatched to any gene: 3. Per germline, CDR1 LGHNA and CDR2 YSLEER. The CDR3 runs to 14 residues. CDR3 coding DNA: TGCGCCAGCAGCCAAGATTCGACAGGGGACGAGCAGTACTTC. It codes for CASSQDSTGDEQYF.

The CDR3 region has the DNA TGCGCCAGCAGCTTCACTAGCGGGAGGAAAGATGAGCAGTTCTTC. It translates to CASSFTSGRKDEQFF. The chain couples TRBV10-1 to TRBJ2-1; 12 bases line up with TRBD2. This CDR3 is built from 15 residues. Losses at the gene ends were 6 bases for V and 8 bases for J; bases not matched to a gene: 8. Per germline, CDR1 WNHNN and CDR2 SYGVQD (reference sequence).

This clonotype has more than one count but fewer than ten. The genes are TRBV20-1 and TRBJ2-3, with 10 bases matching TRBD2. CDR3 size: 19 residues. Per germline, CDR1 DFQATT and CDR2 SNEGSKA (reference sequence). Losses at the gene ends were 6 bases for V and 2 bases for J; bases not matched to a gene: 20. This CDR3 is CSAPPLAGATPAYTDTQYF. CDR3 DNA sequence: TGCAGTGCCCCCCCCCTAGCGGGAGCAACCCCCGCATACACAGATACGCAGTATTTT.

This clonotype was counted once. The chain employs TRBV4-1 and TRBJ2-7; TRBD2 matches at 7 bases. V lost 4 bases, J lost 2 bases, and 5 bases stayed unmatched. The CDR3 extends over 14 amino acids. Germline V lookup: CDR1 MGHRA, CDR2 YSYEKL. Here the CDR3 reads CASSPPSGPYEQYF. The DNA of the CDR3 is TGCGCCAGCAGCCCACCTAGCGGCCCCTACGAGCAGTACTTC.

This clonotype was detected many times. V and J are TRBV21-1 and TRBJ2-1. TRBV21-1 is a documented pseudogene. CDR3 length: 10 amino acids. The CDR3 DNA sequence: TGTGCCAGCGCGTACAATGAGCAGTTCTTC. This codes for CASAYNEQFF.

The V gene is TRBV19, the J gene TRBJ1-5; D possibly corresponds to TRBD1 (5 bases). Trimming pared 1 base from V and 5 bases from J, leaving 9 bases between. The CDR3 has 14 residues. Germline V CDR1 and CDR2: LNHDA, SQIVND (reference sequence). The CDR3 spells CASSIAGYDQPQHF. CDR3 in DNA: TGTGCCAGTAGTATAGCAGGGTACGATCAGCCCCAGCATTTT.

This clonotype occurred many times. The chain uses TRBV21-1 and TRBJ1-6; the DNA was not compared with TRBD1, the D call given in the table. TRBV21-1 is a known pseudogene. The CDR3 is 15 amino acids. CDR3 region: CARIHHREDNSPLHF. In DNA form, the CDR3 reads TGTGCCAGGATACACCACAGGGAGGATAATTCACCCCTCCACTTT.

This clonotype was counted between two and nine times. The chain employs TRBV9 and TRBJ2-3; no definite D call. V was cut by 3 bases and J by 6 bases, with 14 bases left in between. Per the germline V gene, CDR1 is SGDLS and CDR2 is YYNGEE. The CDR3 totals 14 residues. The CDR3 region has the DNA TGTGCCAGCAGCGGTTCAGGAGAACCTGATACGCAGTATTTT. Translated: CASSGSGEPDTQYF.

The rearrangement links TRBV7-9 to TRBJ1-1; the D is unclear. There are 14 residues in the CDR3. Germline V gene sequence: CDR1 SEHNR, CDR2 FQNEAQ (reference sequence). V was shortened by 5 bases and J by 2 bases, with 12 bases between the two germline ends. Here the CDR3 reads CASSLQNLNTEAFF. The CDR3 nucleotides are TGTGCCAGCAGCCTCCAGAATCTCAACACTGAAGCTTTCTTT.

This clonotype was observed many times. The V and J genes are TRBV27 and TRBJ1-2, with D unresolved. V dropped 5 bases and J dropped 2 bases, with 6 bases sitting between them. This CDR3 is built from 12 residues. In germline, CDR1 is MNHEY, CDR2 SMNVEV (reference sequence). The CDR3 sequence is CASSNGNYGYTF. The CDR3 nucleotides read TGTGCCAGCAGTAACGGAAACTATGGCTACACCTTC.

The CDR3 DNA reads TGTGCCAGCAGCTTGAGTCAGTCCTACGAGCAGTACTTC. It specifies CASSLSQSYEQYF. The gene calls are TRBV7-2 and TRBJ2-7; D is ambiguous. Trimming removed 3 bases at V and 1 base at J, with 7 bases between. This CDR3 region has 13 residues. The germline V gene encodes CDR1 SGHTA and CDR2 FQGNSA.

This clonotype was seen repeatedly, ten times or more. The DNA of the CDR3 is TGTGCCAGCAGTCCAGCGATCGTCCCCTACGAGCAGTACTTC. Translation gives CASSPAIVPYEQYF. The chain links TRBV6-2 or TRBV6-3 to TRBJ2-7; unclear D gene. The germline gives CDR1 MNHEY, CDR2 SVGEGT. The CDR3 has 14 residues. Trimming took 5 bases from V and 2 from J, leaving 13 bases between them.

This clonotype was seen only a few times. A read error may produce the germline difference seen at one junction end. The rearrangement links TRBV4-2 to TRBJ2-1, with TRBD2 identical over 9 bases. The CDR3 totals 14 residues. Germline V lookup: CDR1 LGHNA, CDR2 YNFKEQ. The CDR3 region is CASSQDQAGGTEVF. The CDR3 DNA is TGTGCCAGCAGCCAAGATCAAGCGGGAGGTACCGAGGTCTTC.

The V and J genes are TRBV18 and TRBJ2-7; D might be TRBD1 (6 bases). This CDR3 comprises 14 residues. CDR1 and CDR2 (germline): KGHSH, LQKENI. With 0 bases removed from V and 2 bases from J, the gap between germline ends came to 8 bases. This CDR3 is CASSPPGAPYEQYF. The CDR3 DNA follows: TGTGCCAGCTCACCACCGGGGGCCCCCTACGAGCAGTACTTC.

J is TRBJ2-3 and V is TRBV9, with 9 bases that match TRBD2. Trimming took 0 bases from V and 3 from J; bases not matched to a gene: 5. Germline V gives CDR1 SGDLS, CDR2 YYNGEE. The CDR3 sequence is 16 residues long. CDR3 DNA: TGTGCCAGCAGCGTAGACTCTAGCGGGACTACAGATACGCAGTATTTT. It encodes CASSVDSSGTTDTQYF.

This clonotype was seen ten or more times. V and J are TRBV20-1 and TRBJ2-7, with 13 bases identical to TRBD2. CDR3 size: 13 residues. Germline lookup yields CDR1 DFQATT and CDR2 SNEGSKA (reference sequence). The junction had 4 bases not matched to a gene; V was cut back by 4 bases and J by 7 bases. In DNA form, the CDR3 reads TGCAGTGCTAAACTAGCGGGAGGGGGTGAGCAGTACTTC. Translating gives CSAKLAGGGEQYF.

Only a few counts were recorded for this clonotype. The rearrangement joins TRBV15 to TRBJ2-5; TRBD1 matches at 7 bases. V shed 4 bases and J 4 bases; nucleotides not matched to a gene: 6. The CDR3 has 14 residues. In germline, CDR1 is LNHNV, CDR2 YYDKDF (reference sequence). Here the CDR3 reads CATSTSGGSETQYF. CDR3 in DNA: TGTGCCACCAGCACGTCAGGGGGTTCAGAGACCCAGTACTTC.

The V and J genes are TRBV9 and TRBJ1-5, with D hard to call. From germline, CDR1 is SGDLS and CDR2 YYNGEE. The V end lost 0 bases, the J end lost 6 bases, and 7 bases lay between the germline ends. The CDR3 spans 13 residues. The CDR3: CASSVGGFQPQHF. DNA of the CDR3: TGTGCCAGCAGCGTAGGGGGATTTCAGCCCCAGCATTTT.